The 27 T cell receptor beta chains below were found in one sample sequenced in a study of blood T cell repertoires in COVID-19. The assay was immunoSEQ multiplex PCR, and TCRdb's table has in-frame clones only and misses some. This sample carries 240,000 or so clones, roughly 81% of them seen once, and the ten largest clones take 6.5% to 9.5%. Sequenced sample: peripheral blood. Receptors originate from a woman aged 80 or over with COVID-19, enrolled during active disease.

The chain couples TRBV7-2 to TRBJ1-2, with 8 bases aligning to TRBD1. The length of the CDR3 is 13 residues. V lost 8 bases, J lost 6 bases, and 8 bases stayed unmatched. Germline CDR1 SGHTA, CDR2 FQGNSA. CDR3 loop: CASSIQGENGYTF. The CDR3 DNA sequence: TGTGCCAGCTCTATACAGGGGGAGAATGGCTACACCTTC.

This chain joins TRBV6-1 and TRBJ1-5, with D unclear. The germline CDR1 and CDR2 sequences are MNHNS and SASEGT. Deletions cut 8 bases from V and 4 bases from J, with 6 bases between. The CDR3 length is 11 residues. The CDR3: CASGGNQPQHF. Written as DNA, the CDR3 is TGTGCCAGCGGCGGGAATCAGCCCCAGCATTTT.

This chain's CDR3 is CASSPGGEGYTF. CDR3 in DNA: TGTGCCAGCAGCCCCGGGGGGGAAGGCTACACCTTC. The chain recombines TRBV2 with TRBJ1-2, with D tentatively TRBD1 (5 bases). Germline values: CDR1 SNHLY, CDR2 FYNNEI. This CDR3 is 12 amino acids long. The V gene lost 6 bases and the J gene lost 8 bases, with 13 bases spanning the gap. The whole variable domain, filled in from reference TRBV2 and TRBJ1-2, reads EPEVTQTPSHQVTQMGQEVILRCVPISNHLYFYWYRQILGQKVEFLVSFYNNEISEKSEIFDDQFSVERPDGSNFTLKIRSTKLEDSAMYFCASSPGGEGYTFGSGTRLTVV.

The chain carries TRBV27 and TRBJ1-2; D is unresolved. With 4 bases removed from V and 5 bases from J, the gap between germline ends came to 11 bases. The CDR3 contains 13 residues. Germline CDR1 reads MNHEY; CDR2 reads SMNVEV (reference sequence). CDR3 coding DNA: TGTGCCAGCAGTTCAAGTCGGGGATATGGCTACACCTTC. It is translated as CASSSSRGYGYTF.

CDR3 protein: CAWSQSYEQYF. DNA for the CDR3: TGTGCCTGGAGTCAATCCTACGAGCAGTACTTC. V gene TRBV30 combines with J gene TRBJ2-7; no clear D. This CDR3 has 11 amino acids. Germline values: CDR1 GTSNPN, CDR2 SVGIG (reference sequence). V was clipped by 2 bases and J by 1 base, with 3 bases between them. The whole variable domain, remainder taken from reference TRBV30 and TRBJ2-7, is SQTIHQWPATLVQPVGSPLSLECTVEGTSNPNLYWYRQAAGRGLQLLFYSVGIGQISSEVPQNLSASRPQDRQFILSSKKLLLSDSGFYLCAWSQSYEQYFGPGTRLTVT.

The J gene is TRBJ2-2, the V gene TRBV30; 11 positions agree with TRBD2. Looked up from germline, CDR1 is GTSNPN and CDR2 is SVGIG (reference sequence). Trimming took 0 bases from V and 5 from J; bases not matched to a gene: 5. The CDR3 runs 16 residues. The CDR3 DNA is TGTGCCTGGAGTGTACGACTAGCGGGGCGGACCGGGGAGCTGTTTTTT. It yields the protein CAWSVRLAGRTGELFF.

The count of this clone is one. The chain is built from TRBV18 and TRBJ1-4; D gene ambiguous. CDR1 and CDR2 from the germline V gene are KGHSH and LQKENI. The CDR3 consists of 13 residues. With 3 bases removed from V and 8 bases from J, the gap between germline ends came to 10 bases. The CDR3 loop reads CASSPGLDEKLFF. The CDR3, as DNA: TGTGCCAGCTCACCCGGACTTGACGAAAAACTGTTTTTT.

The chain joins TRBV15 to TRBJ2-7, with D perhaps TRBD1 (6 bases). Germline CDR1 is LNHNV and CDR2 is YYDKDF (reference sequence). Trimming took 0 bases from V and 3 from J, leaving 12 bases between them. CDR3 length equals 15 residues. The CDR3 is CATSRDRRTDYEQYF. For the CDR3, the DNA is TGTGCCACCAGCAGAGATCGGAGGACAGACTACGAGCAGTACTTC. Full variable domain (missing parts from reference TRBV15 and TRBJ2-7): DAMVIQNPRYQVTQFGKPVTLSCSQTLNHNVMYWYQQKSSQAPKLLFHYYDKDFNNEADTPDNFQSRRPNTSFCFLDIRSPGLGDTAMYLCATSRDRRTDYEQYFGPGTRLTVT.

The chain couples TRBV4-2 to TRBJ1-6, with TRBD1 matching over 8 bases. This CDR3 spans 15 amino acids. From germline, CDR1 is LGHNA and CDR2 YNFKEQ. V gave up 0 bases and J gave up 9 bases; unmatched junction bases: 4. For the CDR3, the DNA is TGTGCCAGCAGCCAAGACCGGGACAGGACTTCACCCCTCCACTTT. Protein: CASSQDRDRTSPLHF.

About this clone itself: Other DNA sequences in the sample encode the same CDR3. The chain combines TRBV28 with TRBJ1-2; 8 bases map to TRBD1. V was pared by 3 bases and J by 5 bases, with 2 bases of the junction left unmatched. This CDR3 has 13 amino acids. The germline gives CDR1 MDHEN, CDR2 SYDVKM. DNA of the CDR3: TGTGCCAGCAGTTTGGACAGGGTATATGGCTACACCTTC. Protein product: CASSLDRVYGYTF.

J is TRBJ1-3 and V is TRBV30, with D perhaps TRBD1 (5 bases). Trimming left V 1 base short and J 0 bases short, with 10 bases between. The CDR3 spans 15 residues. CDR1 and CDR2 (germline): GTSNPN, SVGIG (reference sequence). In nucleotides, the CDR3 is TGTGCCTGGAGTGAGGGACTGATCTCTGGAAACACCATATATTTT. Its protein product is CAWSEGLISGNTIYF.

The chain is built from TRBV10-3 and TRBJ1-5; 8 positions match TRBD1. CDR1 and CDR2 (germline): ENHRY, SYGVKD. After removal of 0 bases from V and 6 bases from J, the junction contained 7 bases not matched to a gene. This CDR3 has 16 residues. In nucleotides, the CDR3 is TGTGCCATCAGTGAGTCGAAAGGACAGGGTGGTCAGCCCCAGCATTTT. It is translated as CAISESKGQGGQPQHF.

This chain links TRBV6-5 with TRBJ1-1; D is unresolved. This CDR3 spans 15 amino acids. The germline V and J ends were trimmed by 6 bases and 7 bases, with 21 bases remaining between them. CDR1 MNHEY and CDR2 SVGAGI come from the germline V gene. The CDR3 DNA is TGTGCCAGCAGAAAAAGGGAGGGCGCCAGCCTTGAAGCTTTCTTT. Amino acid sequence: CASRKREGASLEAFF.

The rearrangement links TRBV6-2 or TRBV6-3 to TRBJ2-7; TRBD2 agrees at 8 bases. The CDR3 loop spans 15 amino acids. J gave up 4 bases and V 2 bases, and 7 bases lay outside the gene matches. From germline, CDR1 is MNHEY and CDR2 SVGEGT. CDR3 DNA: TGTGCCAGCAGTTACGGGACTAGGTCAACTTACGAGCAGTACTTC. Protein product: CASSYGTRSTYEQYF.

This clone was counted only a few times. V is TRBV7-3 and J is TRBJ1-2, with 7 positions matching TRBD1. The CDR3 extends over 14 amino acids. The ends lost 4 bases at V and 4 bases at J; junction bases unmatched: 6. Germline lookup yields CDR1 SGHTA and CDR2 FQGTGA. The chain's CDR3 is CASSSRQGGYGYTF. The DNA for the CDR3 is TGTGCCAGCAGCTCGCGACAGGGTGGCTATGGCTACACCTTC.

The CDR3 spells CAWSSERQGGQYF. CDR3 bases: TGTGCCTGGAGTTCGGAACGGCAGGGAGGGCAGTACTTC. The gene calls are TRBV30 and TRBJ2-7; D may be TRBD2 (6 bases). This CDR3 spans 13 amino acids. V dropped 2 bases and J dropped 9 bases, with 17 bases sitting between them. CDR1 is GTSNPN and CDR2 is SVGIG in the germline V gene (reference sequence).

This clone turned up a few times. V is TRBV7-2 and J is TRBJ2-1, with a weak D call TRBD2 (5 bases). The CDR3 is 13 residues long. The V end lost 8 bases, the J end lost 0 bases, and 8 bases lay between the germline ends. Germline V lookup: CDR1 SGHTA, CDR2 FQGNSA. CDR3 amino acids: CASQRSSYNEQFF. The CDR3 nucleotides read TGTGCCAGCCAGCGGAGCTCCTACAATGAGCAGTTCTTC.

The DNA of the CDR3 is TGTGCCAGCAGCTTTGGGCGCGTAGCTTTCTTT. As protein: CASSFGRVAFF. The chain has TRBV7-2 and TRBJ1-1; D remains unclear. The CDR3 has 11 residues. Per germline, CDR1 SGHTA and CDR2 FQGNSA. Between the trimmed V and J ends, which lost 3 bases and 10 bases, there was a span of 9 bases.

The chain uses TRBV12-3 or TRBV12-4 and TRBJ1-2; D is possibly TRBD1 (6 bases). V lost 5 bases to trimming and J lost 2 bases, with 9 bases between them. The CDR3 runs 13 residues. Here the CDR3 DNA reads TGTGCCAGCAGTATCCAGGGGAACTATGGCTACACCTTC. Protein sequence: CASSIQGNYGYTF.

V gene TRBV10-3 combines with J gene TRBJ2-3; D may be TRBD2 (6 bases). The CDR3 contains 15 residues. Trimming took off 5 bases at V and 7 bases at J, with 19 bases between the two ends. Germline CDR1 reads ENHRY; CDR2 reads SYGVKD. CDR3 coding DNA: TGTGCCATCAGTTCCAGCGGGTCAGGTAGAAATACGCAGTATTTT. Translated, it gives CAISSSGSGRNTQYF.

The CDR3 reads CASKRGDTTNEKLFF. The CDR3 DNA reads TGTGCCAGCAAACGAGGGGACACAACTAATGAAAAACTGTTTTTT. The chain couples TRBV28 to TRBJ1-4, with D tentatively TRBD1 (6 bases). The germline V and J ends were trimmed by 7 bases and 0 bases, with 12 bases remaining between them. Germline V gives CDR1 MDHEN, CDR2 SYDVKM. The CDR3 loop spans 15 amino acids.

This clone was seen only once. This sequence joins TRBV27 and TRBJ1-6; D is undetermined. CDR3 length: 15 residues. Trimming left V 2 bases short and J 8 bases short, with 13 bases between. Germline V gene lookup returns CDR1 MNHEY and CDR2 SMNVEV (reference sequence). The CDR3 is CASSLGRVKDSPLHF. The CDR3 DNA is TGTGCCAGCAGTTTAGGGAGAGTAAAAGATTCACCCCTCCACTTT.

The J gene is TRBJ1-2, the V gene TRBV9; tentative D call: TRBD1 (6 bases). Between the trimmed V and J ends, which lost 3 bases and 5 bases, there was a span of 17 bases. The CDR3 runs 15 residues. Germline V CDR1 and CDR2: SGDLS, YYNGEE. The CDR3 reads CASSAQTGLGYGYTF. The CDR3 DNA sequence: TGTGCCAGCAGCGCCCAGACAGGACTAGGTTATGGCTACACCTTC.

This rearrangement joins TRBV7-9 to TRBJ2-2; the match to TRBD2 covers 8 bases. V was pared by 4 bases and J by 3 bases, with 4 bases of the junction left unmatched. Per the germline V gene, CDR1 is SEHNR and CDR2 is FQNEAQ (reference sequence). The CDR3 length is 15 residues. CDR3 sequence: CASSYLAGHTGELFF. CDR3 nucleotide sequence: TGTGCCAGCAGCTACTTAGCGGGACACACCGGGGAGCTGTTTTTT.

The chain uses TRBV4-3 and TRBJ1-2, with D possibly TRBD1 on 6 matching bases. Trimming removed 0 bases at V and 8 bases at J, with 19 bases between. The CDR3 loop spans 16 amino acids. Germline CDR1 and CDR2: LGHNA and YSLEER. CDR3 in amino acids: CASSQDTGTSVGGYTF. The CDR3 DNA reads as TGCGCCAGCAGCCAAGATACTGGGACAAGTGTTGGGGGCTACACCTTC.

The genes are TRBV6-5 and TRBJ2-7; 9 bases map to TRBD2. The CDR3 extends over 15 amino acids. Trimming at V came to 2 bases and at J to 4 bases, leaving 6 bases not matched to a gene. Germline V gives CDR1 MNHEY, CDR2 SVGAGI. The DNA of the CDR3 is TGTGCCAGCAGTTACATGGCGGGGGGGCCATACGAGCAGTACTTC. It codes for CASSYMAGGPYEQYF.

The chain uses TRBV19 and TRBJ2-1; possibly TRBD1 for D (6 bases). Trimming removed 6 bases at V and 4 bases at J, with 22 bases between. The CDR3 length is 17 residues. The V gene's germline CDR1 is LNHDA and CDR2 SQIVND (reference sequence). CDR3 region: CASRSSGGSRSYNEQFF. In DNA, the CDR3 is TGTGCCAGTAGGAGTTCTGGGGGCTCTCGGTCTTACAATGAGCAGTTCTTC.